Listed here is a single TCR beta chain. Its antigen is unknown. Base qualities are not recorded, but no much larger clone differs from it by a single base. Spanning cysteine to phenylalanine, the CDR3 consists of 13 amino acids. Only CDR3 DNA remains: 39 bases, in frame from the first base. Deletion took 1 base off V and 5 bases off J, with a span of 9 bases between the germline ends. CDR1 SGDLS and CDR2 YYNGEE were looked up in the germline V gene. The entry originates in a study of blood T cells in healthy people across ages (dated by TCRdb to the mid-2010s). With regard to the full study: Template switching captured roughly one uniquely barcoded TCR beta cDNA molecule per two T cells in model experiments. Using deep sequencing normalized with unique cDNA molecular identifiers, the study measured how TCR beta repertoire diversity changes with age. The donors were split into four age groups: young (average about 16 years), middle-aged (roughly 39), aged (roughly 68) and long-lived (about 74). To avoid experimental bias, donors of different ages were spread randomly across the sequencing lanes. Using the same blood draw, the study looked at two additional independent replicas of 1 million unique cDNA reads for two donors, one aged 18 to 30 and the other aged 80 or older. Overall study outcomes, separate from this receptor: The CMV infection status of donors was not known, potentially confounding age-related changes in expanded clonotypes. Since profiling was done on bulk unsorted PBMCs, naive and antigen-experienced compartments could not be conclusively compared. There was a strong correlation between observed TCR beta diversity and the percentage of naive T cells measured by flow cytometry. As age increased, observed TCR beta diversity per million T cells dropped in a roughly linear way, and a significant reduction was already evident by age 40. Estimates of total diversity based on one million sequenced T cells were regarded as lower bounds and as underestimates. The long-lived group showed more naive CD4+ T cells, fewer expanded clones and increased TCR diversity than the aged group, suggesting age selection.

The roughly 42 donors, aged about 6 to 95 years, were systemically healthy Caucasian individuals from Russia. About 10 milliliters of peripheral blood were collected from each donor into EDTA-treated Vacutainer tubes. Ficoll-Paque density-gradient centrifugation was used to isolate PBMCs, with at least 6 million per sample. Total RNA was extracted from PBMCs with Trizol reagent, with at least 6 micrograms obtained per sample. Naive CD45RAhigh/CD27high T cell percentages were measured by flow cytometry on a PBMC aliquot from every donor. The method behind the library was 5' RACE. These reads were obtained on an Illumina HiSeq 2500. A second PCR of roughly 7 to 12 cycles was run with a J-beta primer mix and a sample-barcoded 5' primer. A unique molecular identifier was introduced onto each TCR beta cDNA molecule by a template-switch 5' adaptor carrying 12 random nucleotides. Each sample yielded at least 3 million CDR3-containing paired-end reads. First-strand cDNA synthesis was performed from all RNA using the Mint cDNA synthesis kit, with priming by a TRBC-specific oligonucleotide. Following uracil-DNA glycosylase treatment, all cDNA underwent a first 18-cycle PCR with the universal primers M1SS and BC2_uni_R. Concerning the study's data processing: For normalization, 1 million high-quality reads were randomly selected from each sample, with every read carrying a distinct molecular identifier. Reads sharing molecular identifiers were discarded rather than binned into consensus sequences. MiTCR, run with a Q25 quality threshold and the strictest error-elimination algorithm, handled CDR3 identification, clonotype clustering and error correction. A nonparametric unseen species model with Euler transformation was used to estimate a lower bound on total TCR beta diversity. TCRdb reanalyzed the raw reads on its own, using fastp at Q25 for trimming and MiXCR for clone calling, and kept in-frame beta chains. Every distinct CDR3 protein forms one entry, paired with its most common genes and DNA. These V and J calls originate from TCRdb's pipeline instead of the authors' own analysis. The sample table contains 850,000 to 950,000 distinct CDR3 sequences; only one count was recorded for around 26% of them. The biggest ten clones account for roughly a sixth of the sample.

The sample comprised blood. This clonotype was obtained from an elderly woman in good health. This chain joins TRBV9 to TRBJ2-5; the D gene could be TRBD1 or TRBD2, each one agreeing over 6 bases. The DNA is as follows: TGTGCCAGCAGCGTACTAGGGGGGGAGACCCAGTACTTC. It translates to CASSVLGGETQYF.